These 20 T cell receptor beta chains were sequenced from one sample in a study of T-cell memory formation after mild COVID-19. TCRdb independently ran MiXCR on the 5' RACE reads; one entry per CDR3 protein. The sample yields some 350,000 distinct CDR3 sequences, 13% seen once. Input material: PBMCs or a T cell subset sorted from them (not recorded which). The receptors were sampled from a man aged 18-30 years who had mild COVID-19 (a few samples of this study predate the infection). Cell type and time point are not known.

At least ten counts were recorded for this clonotype. This chain links TRBV6-2 or TRBV6-3 with TRBJ1-1, with TRBD1 as a possible D gene (6 bases). Germline V CDR1 and CDR2: MNHEY, SVGEGT. V was clipped by 1 base and J by 0 bases, with 15 bases between them. This CDR3 region has 17 residues. The CDR3 reads CASSYFVNTGMNTEAFF. The CDR3 DNA sequence: TGTGCCAGCAGTTACTTCGTAAATACAGGGATGAACACTGAAGCTTTCTTT.

This clonotype was seen a handful of times. The rearrangement joins TRBV4-2 to TRBJ2-6; the match to TRBD1 covers 9 bases. The CDR3 loop spans 18 amino acids. Losses at the gene ends were 3 bases for V and 0 bases for J; bases not matched to a gene: 6. The germline CDR1 and CDR2 sequences are LGHNA and YNFKEQ. CDR3 bases: TGTGCCAGCAGCCAGAGGACAGGGGAACCCTCTGGGGCCAACGTCCTGACTTTC. It specifies CASSQRTGEPSGANVLTF.

This clonotype was detected a few times. The rearrangement links TRBV5-1 to TRBJ1-4; D gene ambiguous. In germline, CDR1 is SGHRS, CDR2 YFSETQ. The CDR3 is 14 amino acids. V lost 2 bases to trimming and J lost 12 bases, with 17 bases between them. This CDR3 is CASSFRAPPGELFF. The CDR3 DNA reads as TGCGCCAGCAGCTTTCGTGCACCGCCGGGCGAACTGTTTTTT. Drawing the rest from reference TRBV5-1 and TRBJ1-4, the complete variable domain is KAGVTQTPRYLIKTRGQQVTLSCSPISGHRSVSWYQQTPGQGLQFLFEYFSETQRNKGNFPGRFSGRQFSNSRSEMNVSTLELGDSALYLCASSFRAPPGELFFGSGTQLSVL.

This clonotype was recorded a few times. The chain carries TRBV10-3 and TRBJ1-1; no clear D. This CDR3 spans 11 amino acids. The germline V gene encodes CDR1 ENHRY and CDR2 SYGVKD. V was cut by 3 bases and J by 5 bases, with 4 bases left in between. The CDR3, as DNA: TGTGCCATCAGTGACCGGACTGAAGCTTTCTTT. The encoded protein is CAISDRTEAFF.

The chain employs TRBV6-7 and TRBJ2-7; no firm D call. TRBV6-7 qualifies as an ORF whose function is uncertain. V was shortened by 2 bases and J by 6 bases, with 14 bases between the two germline ends. There are 14 residues in the CDR3. The CDR3 region has the DNA TGTGCCAGCAGTTACGAGACGGTACGAAGCGAGCAGTACTTC. Its protein is CASSYETVRSEQYF.

This clonotype was counted only a few times. The chain carries TRBV6-6 and TRBJ2-3; D perhaps matches TRBD2 (6 bases). CDR3 length: 14 residues. Germline V gene lookup returns CDR1 MNHNY and CDR2 SVGAGI (reference sequence). V lost 3 bases and J lost 2, with 9 bases in between. CDR3: CASSYGTFTDTQYF. CDR3 in DNA: TGTGCCAGCAGTTATGGGACTTTCACAGATACGCAGTATTTT.

The J gene is TRBJ1-4, the V gene TRBV15; D is perhaps TRBD1 (5 bases). Deletions cut 6 bases from V and 12 bases from J, with 26 bases between. CDR1 is LNHNV, CDR2 YYDKDF, per germline (reference sequence). The CDR3 runs 16 residues. The CDR3 protein is CATSTLGAWRGSELFF. CDR3 nucleotides: TGTGCCACCAGTACTCTAGGGGCCTGGCGTGGCTCGGAACTGTTTTTT.

This clonotype came up a few times. V usage is TRBV3-1 and J usage is TRBJ2-1; a weak D match, TRBD2 (6 bases). Germline V CDR1 and CDR2: LGHDT, YNNKEL (reference sequence). There are 11 residues in the CDR3. Trimming pared 3 bases from V and 12 bases from J, leaving 9 bases between. CDR3 loop: CASSHREVQFF. CDR3 bases: TGTGCCAGCAGCCATAGGGAGGTGCAGTTCTTC.

For the CDR3, the DNA is TGCAGTGCCCATGCCCCGGGGGAGAACATTCAGTACTTC. Translation: CSAHAPGENIQYF. The chain has TRBV20-1 and TRBJ2-4; TRBD2 is a possible D gene (6 bases). The CDR3 runs 13 residues. V lost 6 bases to trimming and J lost 7 bases, with 16 bases between them. Germline V gene lookup returns CDR1 DFQATT and CDR2 SNEGSKA (reference sequence).

The chain couples TRBV27 to TRBJ2-7; tentative D call: TRBD1 (5 bases). Germline CDR1 is MNHEY and CDR2 is SMNVEV (reference sequence). The CDR3 sequence is 13 residues long. The V end was cut by 3 bases, the J end by 6 bases, with 12 bases between. The CDR3 protein is CASSLGRAGEQYF. For the CDR3, the DNA is TGTGCCAGCAGTTTGGGCAGGGCTGGCGAGCAGTACTTC.

This clonotype was seen a handful of times. The V gene is TRBV12-3 or TRBV12-4, the J gene TRBJ2-2, with 10 positions matching TRBD2. V trimming: 1 base; J trimming: 12 bases; junction bases outside the gene matches: 2. The CDR3 contains 13 residues. The CDR3 loop reads CASSLEAGGQLFF. Here the CDR3 DNA reads TGTGCCAGCAGTTTAGAAGCGGGGGGGCAGCTGTTTTTT.

This clonotype was seen a single time. The rearrangement uses TRBV10-3 and TRBJ1-2, with 9 bases that match TRBD1. The CDR3 consists of 15 residues. With V trimmed by 4 bases and J by 6 bases, 9 bases remained unmatched. Germline V lookup: CDR1 ENHRY, CDR2 SYGVKD. CDR3: CAISGTGGPADGYTF. CDR3 nucleotides: TGTGCCATCAGTGGCACAGGGGGCCCAGCGGATGGCTACACCTTC.

This clonotype showed up just a few times. The V and J genes are TRBV10-2 and TRBJ2-4; 8 nucleotides line up with TRBD2. V gave up 6 bases and J gave up 0 bases; unmatched junction bases: 1. The CDR3 has 14 amino acids. Germline values: CDR1 WSHSY, CDR2 SAAADI. The CDR3 loop is CASSGGGAKNIQYF. In nucleotides, the CDR3 is TGCGCCAGCAGCGGGGGGGGAGCCAAAAACATTCAGTACTTC.

J is TRBJ2-7 and V is TRBV12-3 or TRBV12-4; D perhaps matches TRBD2 (5 bases). Between the trimmed V and J ends, which lost 6 bases and 3 bases, there was a span of 12 bases. CDR3 length equals 13 residues. CDR3 coding DNA: TGTGCCAGCAGCCGCGGACGGGGCTACGAGCAGTACTTC. It is translated as CASSRGRGYEQYF.

The chain recombines TRBV12-3 or TRBV12-4 with TRBJ1-4; D might be TRBD1 (5 bases). The germline V and J ends were trimmed by 6 bases and 8 bases, with 19 bases remaining between them. The CDR3 runs to 15 residues. DNA for the CDR3: TGTGCCAGCAGACCCGACAGCGAGTGGTGGGAAAAACTGTTTTTT. This encodes CASRPDSEWWEKLFF.

This clonotype showed up many times. The gene calls are TRBV27 and TRBJ2-7; D is possibly TRBD1 (5 bases). The CDR3 contains 15 residues. The germline V gene has CDR1 MNHEY and CDR2 SMNVEV (reference sequence). V lost 3 bases and J lost 0, with 12 bases in between. CDR3 amino acids: CASSFSDRVSYEQYF. Here the CDR3 DNA reads TGTGCCAGCAGTTTCTCAGACAGAGTCTCCTACGAGCAGTACTTC.

The chain is built from TRBV5-1 and TRBJ2-1; D perhaps matches TRBD1 (6 bases). The CDR3 extends over 14 amino acids. The germline CDR1 and CDR2 sequences are SGHRS and YFSETQ. V was cut by 0 bases and J by 8 bases, with 12 bases left in between. CDR3 residues: CASSLGTQGDEQFF. CDR3 bases: TGCGCCAGCAGCTTGGGGACACAGGGCGATGAGCAGTTCTTC.

This clonotype was counted a few times. The chain employs TRBV6-5 and TRBJ1-1; D possibly corresponds to TRBD1 (6 bases). This CDR3 is built from 15 residues. Trimming took 0 bases from V and 2 from J, leaving 10 bases between them. Germline CDR1 and CDR2: MNHEY and SVGAGI. This CDR3 reads CASSYSGAQNTEAFF. CDR3 nucleotide sequence: TGTGCCAGCAGTTACTCGGGGGCGCAAAACACTGAAGCTTTCTTT.

V gene TRBV29-1 combines with J gene TRBJ2-2; no firm D call. Germline values: CDR1 SQVTM, CDR2 ANQGSEA. The CDR3 is 14 amino acids. V shed 4 bases and J shed 1 base, with 10 bases lying between them. The CDR3 sequence is CSVGEVLNTGELFF. The CDR3 nucleotides are TGCAGCGTTGGTGAGGTACTGAACACCGGGGAGCTGTTTTTT.

This clonotype was found many times. The chain recombines TRBV7-7 with TRBJ2-3; unclear D gene. This CDR3 is built from 14 residues. Germline V gives CDR1 SSHAT, CDR2 FNYEAQ (reference sequence). V gave up 4 bases and J gave up 2 bases, with 10 bases separating them. The CDR3 DNA follows: TGTGCCAGCAGCTCTCTATCAAACACAGATACGCAGTATTTT. Translated: CASSSLSNTDTQYF.